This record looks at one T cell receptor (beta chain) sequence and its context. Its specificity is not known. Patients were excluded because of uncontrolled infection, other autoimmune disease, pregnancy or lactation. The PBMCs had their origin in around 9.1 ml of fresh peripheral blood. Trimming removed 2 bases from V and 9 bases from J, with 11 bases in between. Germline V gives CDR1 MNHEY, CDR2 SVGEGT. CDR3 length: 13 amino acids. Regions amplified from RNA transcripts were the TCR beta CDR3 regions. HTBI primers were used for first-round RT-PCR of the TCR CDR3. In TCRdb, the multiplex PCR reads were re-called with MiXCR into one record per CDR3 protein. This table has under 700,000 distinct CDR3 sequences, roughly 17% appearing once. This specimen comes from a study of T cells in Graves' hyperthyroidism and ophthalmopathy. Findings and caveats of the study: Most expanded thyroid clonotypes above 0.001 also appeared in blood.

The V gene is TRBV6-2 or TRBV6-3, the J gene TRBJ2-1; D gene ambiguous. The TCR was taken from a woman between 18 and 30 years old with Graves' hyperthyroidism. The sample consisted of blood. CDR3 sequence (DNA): TGTGCCAGCAGTTACCGCTCAGTGGGTGAGCAGTTCTTC. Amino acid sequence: CASSYRSVGEQFF.